This TCR beta chain was documented in a study of cytomegalovirus exposure and HLA in healthy donors. PCR primers comprised 60 Vbeta and 13 Jbeta primers. Only in-frame clones appear in the TCRdb table, and some are missing; sequencing was by immunoSEQ multiplex PCR. Of 90,000 to 100,000 clones listed, roughly 80% are singletons. In its sample, this clone was seen once. What was sequenced was PBMCs. The origin of this receptor is a woman aged 60-70 years in good health and CMV-seronegative.

CDR3 sequence: CASSSGQGMNTEAFF. CDR3 nucleotides: TGTGCCAGCAGCAGCGGACAGGGGATGAACACTGAAGCTTTCTTT. The gene calls are TRBV7-9 and TRBJ1-1, with 9 positions matching TRBD1. V lost 5 bases and J lost 0; bases outside the gene matches: 4. The CDR3 has 15 residues. Germline V CDR1 and CDR2: SEHNR, FQNEAQ (reference sequence).